The sequence of this TCR beta chain was determined in a study of blood T cell repertoires in COVID-19 (TCRdb year 2020). For the wider study: Samples covering the acute and convalescent phases of COVID-19 were provided by collaborators in the United States, Italy and Spain. The material from the prospective study consisted of cDNA or gDNA derived from T cells, B-cell-depleted T cells, or PBMCs. Deeply sampled blood TCRbeta repertoires from subjects exposed to, actively infected with, or recovered from COVID-19 were included in the dataset. A freely available public database, intended as a resource for researchers studying the immune response to SARS-CoV-2, is where the repertoires were released. The samples were drawn from two sources: the first 160 participants of the ongoing ImmuneRACE study, and 1,000 to 1,500 subjects contributed by 6 global collaborators. Sample metadata almost always included a de-identified subject ID, COVID-19 status, age in years and sex. Where HLA class I and class II types were available, the types were taken from metadata supplied by the sample provider, not from assay-based typing. Overall study outcomes, separate from this receptor: The quantity of clinical and demographic metadata differed by source and by participant and was supplied without curation.

TCRbeta CDR3 regions were amplified from genomic DNA using the immunoSEQ Assay, a bias-controlled multiplex PCR. In the paper's pipeline: The number of nucleated cells in each sample was estimated from the amplification of reference gene primers within the assay. Sequence reads were collapsed and filtered to measure the absolute abundance of every unique TCRbeta CDR3 rearrangement. For each sample, productive Simpson clonality was calculated as the square root of Simpson's diversity index over productive rearrangements. TCRdb carries this immuneACCESS record with in-frame sequences only. Its versions omit some clonotypes, under half of them owing to an unresolved V gene in the studies checked, with the rest unexplained. The D gene and trimming were derived from the DNA, and the V and J assignments and clone size from that table. Counted in this sample were some 160,000 clones; about four fifths of them appeared once. The leading ten clones occupy 14% of the sample.

The collaborating institutions used their own protocols to collect whole blood in K2EDTA tubes. For TCRbeta analysis, collaborators shipped samples in one of three forms: frozen whole blood, isolated PBMCs, or DNA extracted from either of those sample types. There are 11 amino acids in the CDR3, from cysteine to phenylalanine inclusive. CDR3 DNA only is kept here, 33 bases in frame from base 1. Relative to germline, V is 3 bases shorter and J is 13 bases shorter, with 13 bases between their ends. As encoded in the germline V gene (reference sequence), CDR1 is DFQATT while CDR2 is SNEGSKA. A word on this clone: Its antigen remains unidentified. Base qualities are not recorded, but no much larger clone differs from it by a single base.

Sequences were obtained from peripheral blood. The origin of this receptor is an elderly woman with acute or convalescent COVID-19. Recombination connected TRBV20-1 to TRBJ2-1; the D gene is perhaps TRBD1, on 6 matching bases. In nucleotides, the sequence is TGCAGTGCTAGCCCTAACAGGGAACAGTTCTTC. It is translated as CSASPNREQFF.